The next 27 T cell receptor beta chains were all read from a single sample in a study of cytotoxic CD8 clonotypes in ibrutinib-treated CLL. Clones were read by immunoSEQ multiplex PCR, and TCRdb kept only the in-frame ones, dropping some. The sample lists approximately 170,000 clones, 88% occurring once. The starting material was PBMCs, obtained at disease progression, from a patient treated with ibrutinib. The receptors originated from a human donor with chronic lymphocytic leukemia.

The chain couples TRBV7-9 to TRBJ1-1, with TRBD1 as a possible D gene (6 bases). Trimming left V 5 bases short and J 1 base short, with 14 bases between. The germline CDR1 and CDR2 sequences are SEHNR and FQNEAQ (reference sequence). The CDR3 loop spans 15 amino acids. The CDR3 DNA sequence: TGTGCCAGCAGCCCTTTACAGGGAAGGAACACTGAAGCTTTCTTT. Its protein is CASSPLQGRNTEAFF. Filled out from reference TRBV7-9 and TRBJ1-1, the complete variable domain reads DTGVSQNPRHKITKRGQNVTFRCDPISEHNRLYWYRQTLGQGPEFLTYFQNEAQLEKSRLLSDRFSAERPKGSFSTLEIQRTEQGDSAMYLCASSPLQGRNTEAFFGQGTRLTVV.

The rearrangement links TRBV9 to TRBJ2-1; 7 positions match TRBD1. The CDR3 has 14 amino acids. Germline V gives CDR1 SGDLS, CDR2 YYNGEE. The trim removed 0 bases at V and 4 bases at J, leaving 1 base unmatched. This chain's CDR3 is CASSVEGQYNEQFF. CDR3 coding DNA: TGTGCCAGCAGCGTAGAGGGACAGTACAATGAGCAGTTCTTC.

This clone was detected once. The rearrangement links TRBV2 to TRBJ1-1; D is unresolved. This CDR3 is 15 amino acids long. Trimming took 3 bases from V and 0 from J, leaving 11 bases between them. Germline values: CDR1 SNHLY, CDR2 FYNNEI. The DNA of the CDR3 is TGTGCCAGCAGTGAGCGCAGGAACATGAACACTGAAGCTTTCTTT. Amino acids: CASSERRNMNTEAFF.

This sequence joins TRBV7-7 and TRBJ1-1; D might be TRBD1 (6 bases). The germline CDR1 and CDR2 sequences are SSHAT and FNYEAQ (reference sequence). The CDR3 loop spans 13 amino acids. Trimming left V 8 bases short and J 6 bases short, with 16 bases between. Here the CDR3 DNA reads TGTGCCAGCGCCTACAGGGAGGGGGCTGAAGCTTTCTTT. As protein: CASAYREGAEAFF. Together with reference TRBV7-7 and TRBJ1-1, the CDR3 gives the full variable domain: GAGVSQSPRYKVTKRGQDVTLRCDPISSHATLYWYQQALGQGPEFLTYFNYEAQPDKSGLPSDRFSAERPEGSISTLTIQRTEQRDSAMYRCASAYREGAEAFFGQGTRLTVV.

This clone was recorded a few times. CDR3 sequence: CASSYRHRENTEAFF. In DNA form, the CDR3 reads TGTGCCAGCAGCTACAGACACAGAGAGAACACTGAAGCTTTCTTT. This rearrangement joins TRBV7-2 to TRBJ1-1; D ambiguous. CDR1 and CDR2 from the germline V gene are SGHTA and FQGNSA. V was clipped by 4 bases and J by 1 base, with 13 bases between them. This CDR3 has 15 residues.

The gene calls are TRBV30 and TRBJ2-7; D is possibly TRBD2 (6 bases). Germline V gives CDR1 GTSNPN, CDR2 SVGIG (reference sequence). V lost 5 bases and J lost 6, with 17 bases in between. There are 13 residues in the CDR3. For the CDR3, the DNA is TGTGCCTGGCAGGGACTCGGTTTTCGCGAGCAGTACTTC. It is translated as CAWQGLGFREQYF.

The chain joins TRBV30 to TRBJ2-2; TRBD2 matches 9 bases. Germline CDR1 is GTSNPN and CDR2 is SVGIG (reference sequence). This CDR3 contains 14 residues. Trimming removed 4 bases from V and 6 bases from J; junction bases left unmatched: 6. CDR3 in DNA: TGTGCCTGGAACCCCGGCGGGGGGGCCGGGGAGCTGTTTTTT. Amino acids: CAWNPGGGAGELFF.

About this clone itself: Within the sample, other DNA sequences also encode this same CDR3. The gene calls are TRBV27 and TRBJ1-5; 7 positions match TRBD1. Germline lookup yields CDR1 MNHEY and CDR2 SMNVEV (reference sequence). With V trimmed by 2 bases and J by 7 bases, 5 bases remained unmatched. The CDR3 extends over 14 amino acids. Written as DNA, the CDR3 is TGTGCCAGCAGTTTACAAGGGGGCGGACAGCCCCAGCATTTT. Translating gives CASSLQGGGQPQHF.

The count of this clone is one. The chain has TRBV12-2 and TRBJ1-2. TRBV12-2 constitutes a pseudogene. This CDR3 comprises 13 residues. Here the CDR3 reads CASRLKGAYGYTF. The CDR3 bases are TGTGCAAGTCGCTTGAAGGGAGCTTATGGCTACACCTTC.

The gene calls are TRBV2 and TRBJ2-5, with D perhaps matching TRBD1 (6 bases). CDR1 is SNHLY and CDR2 is FYNNEI in the germline V gene. This CDR3 contains 13 residues. V lost 7 bases and J lost 0, with 9 bases in between. CDR3 in amino acids: CASNRVNQETQYF. The CDR3 nucleotides read TGTGCCAGCAACAGGGTAAACCAAGAGACCCAGTACTTC. Filled out from reference TRBV2 and TRBJ2-5, the complete variable domain reads EPEVTQTPSHQVTQMGQEVILRCVPISNHLYFYWYRQILGQKVEFLVSFYNNEISEKSEIFDDQFSVERPDGSNFTLKIRSTKLEDSAMYFCASNRVNQETQYFGPGTRLLVL.

This sequence joins TRBV19 and TRBJ2-7, with D possibly TRBD1 on 6 matching bases. V lost 1 base and J lost 3, with 13 bases in between. Germline V gives CDR1 LNHDA, CDR2 SQIVND (reference sequence). The CDR3 length is 15 residues. In DNA, the CDR3 is TGTGCCAGTAGTATAGCGTCAGGGGAACTCTACGAGCAGTACTTC. Encoded protein: CASSIASGELYEQYF. Full variable domain (rest looked up from reference TRBV19 and TRBJ2-7): DGGITQSPKYLFRKEGQNVTLSCEQNLNHDAMYWYRQDPGQGLRLIYYSQIVNDFQKGDIAEGYSVSREKKESFPLTVTSAQKNPTAFYLCASSIASGELYEQYFGPGTRLTVT.

The chain uses TRBV5-4 and TRBJ2-7; no definite D call. Germline loops: CDR1 SGHNT, CDR2 YYREEE (reference sequence). This CDR3 has 12 amino acids. Deletions cut 4 bases from V and 2 bases from J, with 7 bases between. In DNA, the CDR3 is TGTGCCAGCAGCACCACAACCTACGAGCAGTACTTC. Protein sequence: CASSTTTYEQYF.

This clone was recorded once. CDR3 protein: CASSLDLVAAYEQYF. CDR3 coding DNA: TGTGCCAGCAGCTTAGATCTCGTGGCGGCTTACGAGCAGTACTTC. The chain recombines TRBV7-2 with TRBJ2-7; no firm D call. V shed 1 base and J shed 4 bases, with 14 bases lying between them. This CDR3 has 15 amino acids. CDR1 is SGHTA and CDR2 is FQGNSA in the germline V gene.

The chain employs TRBV19 and TRBJ2-3; D ambiguous. Germline CDR1 is LNHDA and CDR2 is SQIVND (reference sequence). The CDR3 is 12 residues long. Trimming removed 10 bases from V and 5 bases from J, with 13 bases in between. The CDR3 reads CAISELGDTQYF. In DNA form, the CDR3 reads TGTGCCATCAGCGAGCTTGGAGATACGCAGTATTTT.

This clone was seen only once. The chain combines TRBV9 with TRBJ2-2; D remains ambiguous. Germline-derived CDR1 and CDR2 are SGDLS and YYNGEE. Trimming stripped 0 bases from V and 5 bases from J, with 2 bases between. The CDR3 is 12 amino acids. CDR3 sequence reads: CASSVGTGELFF. In DNA form, the CDR3 reads TGTGCCAGCAGCGTAGGGACCGGGGAGCTGTTTTTT.

This chain's CDR3 is CASSQVNRGRAFF. CDR3 bases: TGTGCCAGCAGCCAAGTAAACAGGGGTAGGGCTTTCTTT. V usage is TRBV14 and J usage is TRBJ1-1; 7 nucleotides align to TRBD1. The germline gives CDR1 SGHDN, CDR2 FVKESK. This CDR3 spans 13 amino acids. The junction had 7 bases not matched to a gene; V was cut back by 1 base and J by 11 bases.

The genes are TRBV29-1 and TRBJ1-2; D perhaps matches TRBD1 (6 bases). V was clipped by 4 bases and J by 2 bases, with 8 bases between them. Germline V gene sequence: CDR1 SQVTM, CDR2 ANQGSEA. The length of the CDR3 is 12 residues. The CDR3 nucleotides read TGCAGCGTTGTACAGGGCAACTATGGCTACACCTTC. As protein: CSVVQGNYGYTF.

The V gene is TRBV7-9, the J gene TRBJ2-1; 9 bases fit TRBD2. Germline V gene lookup returns CDR1 SEHNR and CDR2 FQNEAQ (reference sequence). This CDR3 region has 17 residues. Unmatched junction bases numbered 12, after V lost 1 base and J lost 8 bases. The CDR3 DNA reads as TGTGCCAGCAGCTTAGGGAGGGGTAGCGGGAGTTTCTATGAGCAGTTCTTC. Amino acid sequence: CASSLGRGSGSFYEQFF. Full variable domain (rest looked up from reference TRBV7-9 and TRBJ2-1): DTGVSQNPRHKITKRGQNVTFRCDPISEHNRLYWYRQTLGQGPEFLTYFQNEAQLEKSRLLSDRFSAERPKGSFSTLEIQRTEQGDSAMYLCASSLGRGSGSFYEQFFGPGTRLTVL.

This chain uses TRBV29-1 with TRBJ2-3, with 7 nucleotides matching TRBD2. Germline V gene data show CDR1 as SQVTM and CDR2 as ANQGSEA. J lost 2 bases, V lost 1 base, and 9 bases had no gene match. This CDR3 spans 16 amino acids. The CDR3 DNA reads as TGCAGCGTTGAAGTGGGAGGGAGGGAAACCACAGATACGCAGTATTTT. This sequence encodes CSVEVGGRETTDTQYF.

This clone was seen once. The CDR3 nucleotides are TGTGCCAGCTCACATGCGGTCGGGGAGCTGTTTTTT. Translation gives CASSHAVGELFF. This chain uses TRBV18 with TRBJ2-2; no clear D. The CDR3 is made up of 12 amino acids. Germline-derived CDR1 and CDR2 are KGHSH and LQKENI. The V end was cut by 4 bases, the J end by 7 bases, with 7 bases between. The variable domain in full, with the rest retrieved from reference TRBV18 and TRBJ2-2, is NAGVMQNPRHLVRRRGQEARLRCSPMKGHSHVYWYRQLPEEGLKFMVYLQKENIIDESGMPKERFSAEFPKEGPSILRIQQVVRGDSAAYFCASSHAVGELFFGEGSRLTVL.

The chain uses TRBV6-1 and TRBJ2-2; D perhaps matches TRBD1 (6 bases). The ends were cut back, 8 bases at V and 1 base at J, with 11 bases in the middle. This CDR3 region has 14 residues. CDR1 and CDR2 from the germline V gene are MNHNS and SASEGT. The CDR3, as DNA: TGTGCCAGCGTTCCGGGACAGAACACCGGGGAGCTGTTTTTT. Its protein product is CASVPGQNTGELFF.

The chain recombines TRBV7-6 with TRBJ1-1; D is unresolved. V was trimmed by 5 bases and J by 4 bases, leaving 17 bases between them. CDR1 and CDR2 (germline): SGHVS, FNYEAQ. CDR3 length equals 15 residues. The CDR3 region is CASSPRRDGGTEAFF. The CDR3 DNA sequence: TGTGCCAGCAGCCCCCGAAGGGATGGAGGCACTGAAGCTTTCTTT.

The V call is TRBV9, the J call TRBJ2-7; maybe TRBD2 (5 bases). Trimming pared 0 bases from V and 4 bases from J, leaving 11 bases between. This CDR3 has 14 residues. CDR1 is SGDLS, CDR2 YYNGEE, per germline. The CDR3, as DNA: TGTGCCAGCAGCGTAGGAGGGAGCGTGTACGAGCAGTACTTC. Its protein is CASSVGGSVYEQYF.

This chain links TRBV19 with TRBJ2-7; D not resolved. With 4 bases removed from V and 3 bases from J, the gap between germline ends came to 16 bases. The CDR3 runs to 15 residues. CDR1 and CDR2 from the germline V gene are LNHDA and SQIVND (reference sequence). CDR3 DNA sequence: TGTGCCAGTAGTAGGACCCACGGCGGCTACTACGAGCAGTACTTC. Amino acid sequence: CASSRTHGGYYEQYF.

CDR3 loop: CASSGAGTGVDEQYF. CDR3 DNA: TGTGCCAGCAGCGGCGCCGGGACAGGGGTCGACGAGCAGTACTTC. The chain couples TRBV9 to TRBJ2-7, with TRBD1 matching over 10 bases. Germline CDR1 reads SGDLS; CDR2 reads YYNGEE. V shed 3 bases, J shed 5 bases, and the junction held 8 bases outside the gene matches. The CDR3 length is 15 residues.

The chain employs TRBV7-6 and TRBJ2-7; D gene unclear. CDR3 length: 14 residues. Per the germline V gene, CDR1 is SGHVS and CDR2 is FNYEAQ. With 5 bases removed from V and 3 bases from J, the gap between germline ends came to 14 bases. CDR3 nucleotide sequence: TGTGCCAGCAGCCATTCGTCCACAAACTACGAGCAGTACTTC. This codes for CASSHSSTNYEQYF.

The chain couples TRBV9 to TRBJ2-1; weak D call: TRBD1 (7 bases). CDR1 and CDR2 (germline): SGDLS, YYNGEE. This CDR3 comprises 18 residues. V gave up 1 base and J gave up 0 bases, with 17 bases separating them. CDR3 sequence: CASSVRTQGTHSYNEQFF. The DNA for the CDR3 is TGTGCCAGCAGCGTACGGACACAGGGGACTCACTCCTACAATGAGCAGTTCTTC. Combining the CDR3 with reference TRBV9 and TRBJ2-1 gives the whole variable domain DSGVTQTPKHLITATGQRVTLRCSPRSGDLSVYWYQQSLDQGLQFLIQYYNGEERAKGNILERFSAQQFPDLHSELNLSSLELGDSALYFCASSVRTQGTHSYNEQFFGPGTRLTVL.